This paragraph reports one TCR beta chain. Its antigen is as yet unknown. The data belong to a study of Ad26.COV2.S vaccination and SARS-CoV-2 variants. Treatment here: 15 to 20 received Ad26.COV2.S at low or high dose, single or two shots; roughly five received placebo; per-sample allocation not given. Material that was analyzed had been drawn on day 63 after the first vaccine or placebo injection. Germline-derived CDR1 and CDR2 are MNHEY and SVGEGT. The trim removed 6 bases at V and 2 bases at J, leaving 6 bases unmatched. The CDR3 runs to 14 residues. Regarding the study as a whole: Placebo recipients and vaccine recipients were similar in non-spike TCR breadth.

Produced via immunoSEQ multiplex PCR; TCRdb's table is partial and in-frame only. The sample holds more than 350,000 clones, around 90% seen once. This rearrangement joins TRBV6-2 or TRBV6-3 to TRBJ1-1, with TRBD1 matching over 7 bases. The clonotype was recovered from a person between 18 and 59 years old who received the Ad26.COV2.S COVID-19 vaccine or a placebo. This material consisted of peripheral blood, taken in a trial of Ad26.COV2.S vaccine versus placebo. The CDR3 here is CASSSGTANTEAFF. The CDR3 DNA reads TGTGCCAGCAGCTCGGGGACAGCCAACACTGAAGCTTTCTTT.